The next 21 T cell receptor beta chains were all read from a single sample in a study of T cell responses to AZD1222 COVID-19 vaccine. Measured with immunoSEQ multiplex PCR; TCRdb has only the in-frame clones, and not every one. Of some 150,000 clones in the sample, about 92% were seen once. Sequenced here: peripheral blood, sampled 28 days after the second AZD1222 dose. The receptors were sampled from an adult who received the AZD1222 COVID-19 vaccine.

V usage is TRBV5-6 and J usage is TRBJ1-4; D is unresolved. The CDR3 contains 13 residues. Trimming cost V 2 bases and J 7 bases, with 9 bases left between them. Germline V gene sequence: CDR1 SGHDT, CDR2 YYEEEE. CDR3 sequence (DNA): TGTGCCAGCAGCTTTACTCCGGGTGAAAAACTGTTTTTT. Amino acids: CASSFTPGEKLFF.

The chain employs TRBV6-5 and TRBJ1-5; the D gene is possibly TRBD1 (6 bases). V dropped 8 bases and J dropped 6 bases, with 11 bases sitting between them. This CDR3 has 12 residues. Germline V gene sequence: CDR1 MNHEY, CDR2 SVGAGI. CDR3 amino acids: CASGQGRQPQHF. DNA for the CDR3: TGTGCCAGCGGGCAGGGGCGTCAGCCCCAGCATTTT.

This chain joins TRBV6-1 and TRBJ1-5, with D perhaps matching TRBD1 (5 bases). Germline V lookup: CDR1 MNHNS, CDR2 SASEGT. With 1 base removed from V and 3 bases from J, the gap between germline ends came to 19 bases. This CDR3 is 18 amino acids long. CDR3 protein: CASSEGWDSPADNQPQHF. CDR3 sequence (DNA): TGTGCCAGCAGTGAAGGGTGGGACTCTCCGGCGGACAATCAGCCCCAGCATTTT.

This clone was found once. CDR3 protein: CASSSSGRNYGYTF. As DNA, the CDR3 is TGTGCCAGCAGCTCAAGCGGTCGGAACTATGGCTACACCTTC. The rearrangement uses TRBV7-2 and TRBJ1-2, with D uncertain. This CDR3 comprises 14 residues. V was clipped by 4 bases and J by 2 bases, with 11 bases between them. Germline values: CDR1 SGHTA, CDR2 FQGNSA. The full variable domain, completed using reference TRBV7-2 and TRBJ1-2, is GAGVSQSPSNKVTEKGKDVELRCDPISGHTALYWYRQSLGQGLEFLIYFQGNSAPDKSGLPSDRFSAERTGGSVSTLTIQRTQQEDSAVYLCASSSSGRNYGYTFGSGTRLTVV.

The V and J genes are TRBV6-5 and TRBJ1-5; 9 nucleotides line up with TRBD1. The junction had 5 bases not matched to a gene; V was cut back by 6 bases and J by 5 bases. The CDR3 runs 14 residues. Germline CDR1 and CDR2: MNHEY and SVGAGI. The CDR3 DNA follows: TGTGCCAGCAGCCTGGACAGGGGAGATCAGCCCCAGCATTTT. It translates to CASSLDRGDQPQHF.

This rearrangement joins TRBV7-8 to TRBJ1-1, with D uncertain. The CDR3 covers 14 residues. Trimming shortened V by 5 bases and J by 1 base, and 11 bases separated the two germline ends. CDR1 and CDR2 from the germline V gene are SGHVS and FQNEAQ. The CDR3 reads CASSRGQENTEAFF. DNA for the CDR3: TGTGCCAGCAGCCGAGGGCAAGAGAACACTGAAGCTTTCTTT.

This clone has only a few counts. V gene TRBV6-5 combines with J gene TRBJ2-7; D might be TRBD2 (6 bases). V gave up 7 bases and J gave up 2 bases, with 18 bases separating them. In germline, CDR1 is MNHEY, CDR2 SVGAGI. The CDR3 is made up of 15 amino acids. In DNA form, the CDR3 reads TGTGCCAGCACCCGGACCGGGACTGGGGCCTACGAGCAGTACTTC. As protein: CASTRTGTGAYEQYF.

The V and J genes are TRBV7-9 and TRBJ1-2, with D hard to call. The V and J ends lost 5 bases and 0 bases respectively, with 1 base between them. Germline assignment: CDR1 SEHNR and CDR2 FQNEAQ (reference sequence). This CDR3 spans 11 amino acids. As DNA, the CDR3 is TGTGCCAGCAGCGCTAACTATGGCTACACCTTC. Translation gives CASSANYGYTF.

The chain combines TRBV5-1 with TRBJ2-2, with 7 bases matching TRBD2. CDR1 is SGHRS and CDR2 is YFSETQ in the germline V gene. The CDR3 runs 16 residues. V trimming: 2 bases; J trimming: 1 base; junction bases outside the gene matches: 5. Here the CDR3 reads CASSFTGGRNTGELFF. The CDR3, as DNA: TGCGCCAGCAGCTTTACGGGGGGTCGGAACACCGGGGAGCTGTTTTTT.

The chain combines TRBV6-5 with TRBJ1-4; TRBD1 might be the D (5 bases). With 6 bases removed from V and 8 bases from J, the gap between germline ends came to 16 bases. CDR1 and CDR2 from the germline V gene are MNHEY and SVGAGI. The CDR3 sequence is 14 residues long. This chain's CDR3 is CASSFSGTMEKLFF. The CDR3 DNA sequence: TGTGCCAGCAGCTTTTCCGGGACTATGGAAAAACTGTTTTTT.

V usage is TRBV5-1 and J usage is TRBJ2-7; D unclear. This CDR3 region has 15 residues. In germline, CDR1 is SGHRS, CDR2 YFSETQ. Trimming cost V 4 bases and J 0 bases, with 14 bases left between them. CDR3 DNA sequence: TGCGCCAGCAGCCTTGGTCTAGGGAACTCCTACGAGCAGTACTTC. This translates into CASSLGLGNSYEQYF.

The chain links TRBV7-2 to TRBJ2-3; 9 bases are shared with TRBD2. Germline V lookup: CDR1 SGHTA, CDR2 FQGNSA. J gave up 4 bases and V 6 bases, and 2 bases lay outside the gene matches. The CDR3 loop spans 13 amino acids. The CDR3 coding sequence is TGTGCCAGCAGAGGCGGGGGGGCAGATACGCAGTATTTT. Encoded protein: CASRGGGADTQYF.

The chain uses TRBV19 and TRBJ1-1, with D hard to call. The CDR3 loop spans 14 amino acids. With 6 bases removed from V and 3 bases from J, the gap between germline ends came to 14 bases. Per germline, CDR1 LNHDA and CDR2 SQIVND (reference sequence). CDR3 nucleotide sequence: TGTGCCAGTAGGGGCGTAAATTCGGACACTGAAGCTTTCTTT. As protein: CASRGVNSDTEAFF.

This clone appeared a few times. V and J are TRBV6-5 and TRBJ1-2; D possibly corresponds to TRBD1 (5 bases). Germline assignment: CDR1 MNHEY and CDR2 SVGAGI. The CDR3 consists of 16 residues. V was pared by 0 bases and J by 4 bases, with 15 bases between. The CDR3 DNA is TGTGCCAGCAGTTACTCGAACCCTCTGGGGGTCTATGGCTACACCTTC. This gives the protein CASSYSNPLGVYGYTF.

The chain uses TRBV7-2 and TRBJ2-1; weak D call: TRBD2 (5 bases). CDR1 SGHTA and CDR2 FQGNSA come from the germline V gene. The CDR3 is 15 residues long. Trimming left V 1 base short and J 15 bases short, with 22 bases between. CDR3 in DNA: TGTGCCAGCAGCTTAGTGGCGGAGTTGACGGGGATCACGTTCTTC. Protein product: CASSLVAELTGITFF.

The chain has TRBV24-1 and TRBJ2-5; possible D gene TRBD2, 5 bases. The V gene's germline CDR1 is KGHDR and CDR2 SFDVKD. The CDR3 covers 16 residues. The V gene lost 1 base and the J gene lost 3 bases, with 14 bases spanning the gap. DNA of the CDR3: TGTGCCACCAGTGATTTCCCCAGGACTCCCGAAGAGACCCAGTACTTC. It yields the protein CATSDFPRTPEETQYF.

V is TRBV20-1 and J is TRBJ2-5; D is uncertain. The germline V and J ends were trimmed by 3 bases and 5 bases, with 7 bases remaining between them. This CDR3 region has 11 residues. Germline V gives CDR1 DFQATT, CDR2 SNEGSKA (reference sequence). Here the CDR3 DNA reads TGCAGTGCTAGGGGTATGGAGACCCAGTACTTC. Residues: CSARGMETQYF.

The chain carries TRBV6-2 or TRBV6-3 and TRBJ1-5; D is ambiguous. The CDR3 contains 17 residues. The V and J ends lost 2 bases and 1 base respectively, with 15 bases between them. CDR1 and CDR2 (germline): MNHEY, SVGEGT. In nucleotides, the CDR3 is TGTGCCAGCAGTTACATATCGGGCCCGTCGAGCAATCAGCCCCAGCATTTT. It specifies CASSYISGPSSNQPQHF.

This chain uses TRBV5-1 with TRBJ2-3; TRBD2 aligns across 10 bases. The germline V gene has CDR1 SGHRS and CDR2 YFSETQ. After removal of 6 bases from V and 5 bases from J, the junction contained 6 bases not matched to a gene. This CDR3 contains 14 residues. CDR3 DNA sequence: TGCGCCAGCACTAGCGGGAGACCACAAGATACGCAGTATTTT. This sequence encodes CASTSGRPQDTQYF.

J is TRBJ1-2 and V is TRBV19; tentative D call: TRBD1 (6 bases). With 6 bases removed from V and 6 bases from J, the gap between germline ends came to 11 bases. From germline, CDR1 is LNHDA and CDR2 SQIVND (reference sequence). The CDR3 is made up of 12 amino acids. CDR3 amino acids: CASSTTGNGYTF. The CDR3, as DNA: TGTGCCAGTAGCACTACAGGGAATGGCTACACCTTC.

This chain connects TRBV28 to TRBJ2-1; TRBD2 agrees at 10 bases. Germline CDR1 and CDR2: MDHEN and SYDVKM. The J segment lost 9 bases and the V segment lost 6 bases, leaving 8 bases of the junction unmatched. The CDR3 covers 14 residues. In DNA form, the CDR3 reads TGTGCCAGCAGGCAGAGCGGGAGGGCCAGTGAGCAGTTCTTC. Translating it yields CASRQSGRASEQFF.